This entry concerns a single TCR beta chain. The CDR3 has 15 amino acids. The V end lost 1 base, the J end lost 0 bases, and 5 bases lay between the germline ends. The germline V gene encodes CDR1 SGHNT and CDR2 YYREEE (reference sequence). This record comes from a study of OX40 agonist ivuxolimab in advanced cancers. The data were produced by immunoSEQ multiplex PCR, yet TCRdb's version contains in-frame clones alone and is incomplete. There are tens of thousands of clones in the sample; around nine tenths occur only once, and approximately 0.45% lies in the top ten. The V call is TRBV5-4, the J call TRBJ2-6, with unresolved D. This TCR was recovered from an adult with an advanced solid tumor such as melanoma, head and neck, liver or kidney cancer. The sample was CD4+ or CD8+ T cells sorted from blood, taken in a trial of the OX40 agonist ivuxolimab. This CDR3 reads CASSLLVSGANVLTF. The CDR3 DNA sequence: TGTGCCAGCAGCTTGCTAGTCTCTGGGGCCAACGTCCTGACTTTC.